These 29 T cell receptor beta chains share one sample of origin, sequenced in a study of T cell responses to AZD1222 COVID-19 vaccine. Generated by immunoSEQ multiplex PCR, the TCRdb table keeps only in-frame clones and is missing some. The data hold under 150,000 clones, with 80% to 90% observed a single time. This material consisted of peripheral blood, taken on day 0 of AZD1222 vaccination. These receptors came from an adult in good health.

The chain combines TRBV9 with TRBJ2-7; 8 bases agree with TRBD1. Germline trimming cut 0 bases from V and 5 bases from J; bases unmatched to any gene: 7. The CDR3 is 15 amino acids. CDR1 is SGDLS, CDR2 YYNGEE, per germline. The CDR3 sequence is CASSVGEDRVDEQYF. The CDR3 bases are TGTGCCAGCAGCGTAGGGGAGGACAGGGTGGACGAGCAGTACTTC.

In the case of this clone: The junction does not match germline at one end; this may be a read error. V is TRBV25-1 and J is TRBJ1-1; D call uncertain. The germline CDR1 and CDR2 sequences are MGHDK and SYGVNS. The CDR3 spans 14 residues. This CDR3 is CASSGFRGNTETFF. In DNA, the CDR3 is TGTGCCAGCAGTGGGTTCCGGGGAAACACTGAAACTTTCTTT.

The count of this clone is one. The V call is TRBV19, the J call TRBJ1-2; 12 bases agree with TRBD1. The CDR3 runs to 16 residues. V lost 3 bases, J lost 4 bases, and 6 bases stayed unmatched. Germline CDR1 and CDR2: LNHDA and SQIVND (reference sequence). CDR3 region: CASSIRDRGRSYGYTF. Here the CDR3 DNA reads TGTGCCAGTAGTATCCGGGACAGGGGGCGCAGCTATGGCTACACCTTC.

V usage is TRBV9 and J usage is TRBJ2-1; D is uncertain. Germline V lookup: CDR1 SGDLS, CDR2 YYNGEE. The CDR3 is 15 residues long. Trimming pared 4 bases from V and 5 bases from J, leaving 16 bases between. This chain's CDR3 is CASSPSSRFNNEQFF. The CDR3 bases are TGTGCCAGCAGCCCCTCTTCTAGATTTAACAATGAGCAGTTCTTC.

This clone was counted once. DNA for the CDR3: TGTGCCAGCAGCCCGAGGCCCGACAGGGAGAACAATGAGCAGTTCTTC. Translation: CASSPRPDRENNEQFF. The chain links TRBV3-1 (or the pseudogene TRBV3-2) to TRBJ2-1; 7 bases are a match to TRBD1. J lost 5 bases, V lost 4 bases, and 11 bases had no gene match. Germline CDR1 is LGHDT and CDR2 is YNNKEL (reference sequence). The CDR3 is 16 residues long.

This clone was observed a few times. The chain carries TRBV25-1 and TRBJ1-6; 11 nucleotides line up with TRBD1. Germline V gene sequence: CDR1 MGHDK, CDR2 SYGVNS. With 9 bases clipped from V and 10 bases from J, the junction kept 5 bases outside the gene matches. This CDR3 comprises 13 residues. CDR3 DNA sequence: TGTGCCAGTAGGACAGGGGGCAGGTCACCCCTCCACTTT. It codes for CASRTGGRSPLHF.

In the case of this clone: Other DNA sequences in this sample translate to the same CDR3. This CDR3 is CASSLSGYGYTF. CDR3 in DNA: TGCGCCAGCAGCTTGTCGGGGTATGGCTACACCTTC. V usage is TRBV5-1 and J usage is TRBJ1-2; D is ambiguous. This CDR3 contains 12 residues. CDR1 is SGHRS and CDR2 is YFSETQ in the germline V gene. The ends were cut back, 1 base at V and 5 bases at J, with 6 bases in the middle.

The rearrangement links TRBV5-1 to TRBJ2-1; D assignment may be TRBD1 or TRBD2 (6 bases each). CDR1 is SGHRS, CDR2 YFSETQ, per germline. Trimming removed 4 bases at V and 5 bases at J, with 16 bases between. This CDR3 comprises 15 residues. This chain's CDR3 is CASSSGGPYDNEQFF. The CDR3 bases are TGCGCCAGCAGCAGTGGGGGGCCTTATGACAATGAGCAGTTCTTC.

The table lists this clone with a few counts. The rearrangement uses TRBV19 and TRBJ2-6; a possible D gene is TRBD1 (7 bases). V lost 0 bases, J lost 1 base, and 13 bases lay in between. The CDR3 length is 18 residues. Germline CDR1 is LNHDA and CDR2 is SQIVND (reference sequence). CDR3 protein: CASSIEEGAGSGANVLTF. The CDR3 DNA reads TGTGCCAGTAGTATAGAGGAGGGGGCGGGATCTGGGGCCAACGTCCTGACTTTC.

The CDR3 sequence is CASSQGGQLGYGYTF. The CDR3 DNA sequence: TGTGCCAGCAGCCAAGGCGGACAGCTAGGCTATGGCTACACCTTC. This chain connects TRBV14 to TRBJ1-2; D might be TRBD1 (6 bases). CDR1 SGHDN and CDR2 FVKESK come from the germline V gene. V was pared by 1 base and J by 4 bases, with 13 bases between. CDR3 size: 15 residues. Drawing the rest from reference TRBV14 and TRBJ1-2, the complete variable domain is EAGVTQFPSHSVIEKGQTVTLRCDPISGHDNLYWYRRVMGKEIKFLLHFVKESKQDESGMPNNRFLAERTGGTYSTLKVQPAELEDSGVYFCASSQGGQLGYGYTFGSGTRLTVV.

The CDR3 nucleotides read TGTGCCAGCAGCCCCCGGCGGGGGAGCTATGGCTACACCTTC. Amino acid sequence: CASSPRRGSYGYTF. The gene calls are TRBV5-8 and TRBJ1-2, with D maybe TRBD1 (5 bases). From germline, CDR1 is SGHTS and CDR2 YDEGEE. Trimming took off 4 bases at V and 4 bases at J, with 14 bases between the two ends. The CDR3 extends over 14 amino acids.

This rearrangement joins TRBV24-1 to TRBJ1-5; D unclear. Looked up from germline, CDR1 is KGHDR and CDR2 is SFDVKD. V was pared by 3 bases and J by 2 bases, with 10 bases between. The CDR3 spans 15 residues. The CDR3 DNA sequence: TGTGCCACCAGTGATCCCGTTAGGGGCAATCAGCCCCAGCATTTT. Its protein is CATSDPVRGNQPQHF.

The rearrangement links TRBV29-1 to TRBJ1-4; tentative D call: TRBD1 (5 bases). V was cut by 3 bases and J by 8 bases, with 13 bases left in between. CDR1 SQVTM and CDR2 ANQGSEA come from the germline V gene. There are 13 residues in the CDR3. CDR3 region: CSVDRQGGEKLFF. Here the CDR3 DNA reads TGCAGCGTTGATAGGCAGGGTGGCGAAAAACTGTTTTTT.

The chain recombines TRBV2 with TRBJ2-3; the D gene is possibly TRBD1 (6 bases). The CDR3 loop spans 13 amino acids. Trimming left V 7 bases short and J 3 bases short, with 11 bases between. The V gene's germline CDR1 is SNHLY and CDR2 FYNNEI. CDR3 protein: CASTTQGTDTQYF. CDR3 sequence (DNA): TGTGCCAGCACTACACAGGGAACAGATACGCAGTATTTT.

CDR3 sequence (DNA): TGTGCCAGCAGCCTATACACAGATACGCAGTATTTT. As protein: CASSLYTDTQYF. The gene calls are TRBV7-2 and TRBJ2-3, with D hard to call. The germline CDR1 and CDR2 sequences are SGHTA and FQGNSA. The CDR3 loop spans 12 amino acids. V was cut by 5 bases and J by 2 bases, with 5 bases left in between.

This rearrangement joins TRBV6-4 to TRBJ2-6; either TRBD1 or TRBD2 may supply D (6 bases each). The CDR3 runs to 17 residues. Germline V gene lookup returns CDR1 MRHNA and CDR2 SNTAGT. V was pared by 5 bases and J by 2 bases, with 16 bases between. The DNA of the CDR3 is TGTGCCAGCAGTAAGGAGGGGGGTAGGGCTGGGGCCAACGTCCTGACTTTC. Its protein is CASSKEGGRAGANVLTF.

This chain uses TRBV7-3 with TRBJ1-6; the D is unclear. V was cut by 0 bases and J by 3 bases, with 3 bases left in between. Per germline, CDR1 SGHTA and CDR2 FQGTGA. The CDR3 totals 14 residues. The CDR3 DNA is TGTGCCAGCAGCTTAACCAGCTATAATTCACCCCTCCACTTT. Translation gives CASSLTSYNSPLHF.

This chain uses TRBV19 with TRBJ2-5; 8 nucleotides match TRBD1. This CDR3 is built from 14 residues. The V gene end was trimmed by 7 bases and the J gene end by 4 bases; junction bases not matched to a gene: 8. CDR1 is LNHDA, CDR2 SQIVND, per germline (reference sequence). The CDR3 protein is CASKPQGAGETQYF. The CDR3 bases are TGTGCCAGTAAACCTCAGGGGGCCGGAGAGACCCAGTACTTC.

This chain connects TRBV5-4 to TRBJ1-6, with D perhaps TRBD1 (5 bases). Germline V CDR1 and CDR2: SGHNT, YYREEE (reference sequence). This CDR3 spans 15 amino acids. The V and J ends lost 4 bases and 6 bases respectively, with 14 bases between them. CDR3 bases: TGTGCCAGCAGCCCCCCCGGGGGTAGTAATTCACCCCTCCACTTT. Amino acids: CASSPPGGSNSPLHF.

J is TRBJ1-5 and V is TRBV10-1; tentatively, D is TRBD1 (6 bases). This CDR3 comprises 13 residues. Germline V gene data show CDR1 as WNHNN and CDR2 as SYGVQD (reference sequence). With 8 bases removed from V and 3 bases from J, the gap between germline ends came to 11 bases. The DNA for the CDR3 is TGCGCCAGCTCACGACAGGCCAATCAGCCCCAGCATTTT. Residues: CASSRQANQPQHF.

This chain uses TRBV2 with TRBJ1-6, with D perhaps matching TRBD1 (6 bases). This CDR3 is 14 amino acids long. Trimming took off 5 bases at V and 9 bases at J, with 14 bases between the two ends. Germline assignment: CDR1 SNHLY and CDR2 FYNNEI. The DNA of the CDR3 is TGTGCCAGCAGTAAAACAGGGAGGACTTCACCCCTCCACTTT. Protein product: CASSKTGRTSPLHF.

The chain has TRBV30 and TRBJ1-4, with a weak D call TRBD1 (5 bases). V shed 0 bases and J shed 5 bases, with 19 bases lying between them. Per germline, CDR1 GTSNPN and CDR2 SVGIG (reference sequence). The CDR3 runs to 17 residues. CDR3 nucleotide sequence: TGTGCCTGGAGTGTACTCACATCCCAGGGACCGAATGAAAAACTGTTTTTT. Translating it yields CAWSVLTSQGPNEKLFF. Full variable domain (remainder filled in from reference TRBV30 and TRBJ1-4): SQTIHQWPATLVQPVGSPLSLECTVEGTSNPNLYWYRQAAGRGLQLLFYSVGIGQISSEVPQNLSASRPQDRQFILSSKKLLLSDSGFYLCAWSVLTSQGPNEKLFFGSGTQLSVL.

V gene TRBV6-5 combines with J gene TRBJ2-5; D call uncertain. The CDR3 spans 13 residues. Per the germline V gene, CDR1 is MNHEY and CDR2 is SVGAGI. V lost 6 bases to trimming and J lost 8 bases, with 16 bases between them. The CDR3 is CASSRLDPATQYF. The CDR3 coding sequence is TGTGCCAGCAGCCGGCTCGATCCCGCCACCCAGTACTTC.

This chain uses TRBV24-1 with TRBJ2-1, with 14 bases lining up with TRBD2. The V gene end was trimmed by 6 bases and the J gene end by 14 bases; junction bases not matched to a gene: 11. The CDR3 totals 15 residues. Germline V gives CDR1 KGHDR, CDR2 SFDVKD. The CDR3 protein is CATSLGLAGDKREFF. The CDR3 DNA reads TGTGCCACCAGTTTGGGACTAGCGGGGGATAAACGGGAGTTCTTC.

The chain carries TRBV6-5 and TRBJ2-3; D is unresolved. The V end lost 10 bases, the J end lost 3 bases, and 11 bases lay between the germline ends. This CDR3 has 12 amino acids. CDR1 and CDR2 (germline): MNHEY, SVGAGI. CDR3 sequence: CATRLKTDTQYF. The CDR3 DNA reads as TGTGCCACGCGGCTAAAGACAGATACGCAGTATTTT.

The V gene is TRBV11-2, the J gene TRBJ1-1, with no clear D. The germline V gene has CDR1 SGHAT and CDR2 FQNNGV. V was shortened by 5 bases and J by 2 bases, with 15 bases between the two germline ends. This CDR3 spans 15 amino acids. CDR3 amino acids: CASSPQRARNTEAFF. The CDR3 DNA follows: TGTGCCAGCAGCCCACAGCGGGCGAGAAACACTGAAGCTTTCTTT.

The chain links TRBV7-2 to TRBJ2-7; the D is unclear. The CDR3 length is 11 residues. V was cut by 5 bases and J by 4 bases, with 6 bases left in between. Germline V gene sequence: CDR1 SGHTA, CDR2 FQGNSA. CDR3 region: CASSTQYEQYF. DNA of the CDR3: TGTGCCAGCAGCACGCAATACGAGCAGTACTTC.

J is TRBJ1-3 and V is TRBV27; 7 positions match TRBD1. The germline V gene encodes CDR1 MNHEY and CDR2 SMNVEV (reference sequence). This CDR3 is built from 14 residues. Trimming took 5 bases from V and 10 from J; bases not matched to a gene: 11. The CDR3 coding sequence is TGTGCCAGCAGTCCAACGGGACAGCCGAAGACCATATATTTT. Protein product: CASSPTGQPKTIYF.

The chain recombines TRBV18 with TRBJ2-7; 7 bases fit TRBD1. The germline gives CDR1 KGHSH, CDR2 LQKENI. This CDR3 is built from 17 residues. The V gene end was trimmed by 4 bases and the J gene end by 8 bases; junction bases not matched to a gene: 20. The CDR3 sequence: CASSLIQGTNSLLKQYF. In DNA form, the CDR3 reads TGTGCCAGCTCACTTATACAGGGGACGAATTCCTTATTGAAGCAGTACTTC.